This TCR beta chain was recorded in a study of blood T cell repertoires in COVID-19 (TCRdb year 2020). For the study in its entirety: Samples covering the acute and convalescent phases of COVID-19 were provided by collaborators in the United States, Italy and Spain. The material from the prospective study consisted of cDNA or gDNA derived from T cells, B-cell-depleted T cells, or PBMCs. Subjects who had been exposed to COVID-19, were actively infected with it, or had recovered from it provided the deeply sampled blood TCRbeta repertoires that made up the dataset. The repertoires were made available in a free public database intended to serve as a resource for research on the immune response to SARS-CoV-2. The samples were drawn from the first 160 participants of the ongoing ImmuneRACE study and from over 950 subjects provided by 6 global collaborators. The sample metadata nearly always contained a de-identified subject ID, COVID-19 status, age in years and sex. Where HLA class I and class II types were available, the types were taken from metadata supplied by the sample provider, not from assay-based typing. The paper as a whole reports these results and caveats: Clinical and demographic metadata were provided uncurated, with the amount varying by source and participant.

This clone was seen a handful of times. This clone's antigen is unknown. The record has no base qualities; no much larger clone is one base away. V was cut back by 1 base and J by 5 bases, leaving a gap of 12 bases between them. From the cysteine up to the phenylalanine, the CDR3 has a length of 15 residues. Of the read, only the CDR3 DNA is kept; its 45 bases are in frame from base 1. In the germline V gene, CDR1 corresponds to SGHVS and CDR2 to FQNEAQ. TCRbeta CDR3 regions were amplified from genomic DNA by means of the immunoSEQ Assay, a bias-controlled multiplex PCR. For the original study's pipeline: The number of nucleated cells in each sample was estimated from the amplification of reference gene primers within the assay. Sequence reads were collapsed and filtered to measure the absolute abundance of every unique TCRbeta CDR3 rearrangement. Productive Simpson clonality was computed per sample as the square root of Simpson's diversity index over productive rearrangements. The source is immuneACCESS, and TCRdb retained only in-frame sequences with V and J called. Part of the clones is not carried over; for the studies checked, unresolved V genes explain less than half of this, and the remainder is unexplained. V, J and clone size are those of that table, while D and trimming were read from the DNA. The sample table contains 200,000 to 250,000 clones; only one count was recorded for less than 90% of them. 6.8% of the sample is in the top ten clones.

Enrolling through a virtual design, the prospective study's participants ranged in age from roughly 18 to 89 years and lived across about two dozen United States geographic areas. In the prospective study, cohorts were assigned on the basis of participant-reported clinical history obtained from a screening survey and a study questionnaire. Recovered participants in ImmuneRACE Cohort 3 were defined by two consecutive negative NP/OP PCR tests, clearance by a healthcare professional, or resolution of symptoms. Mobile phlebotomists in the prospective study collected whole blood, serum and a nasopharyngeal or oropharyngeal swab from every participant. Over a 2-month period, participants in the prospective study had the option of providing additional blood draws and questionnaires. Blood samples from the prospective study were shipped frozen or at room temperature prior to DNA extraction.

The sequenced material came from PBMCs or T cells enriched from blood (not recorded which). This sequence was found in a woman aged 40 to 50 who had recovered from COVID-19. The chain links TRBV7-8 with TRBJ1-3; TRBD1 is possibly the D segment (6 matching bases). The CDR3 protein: CASSLGSGGRNTIYF. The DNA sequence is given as TGTGCCAGCAGCTTAGGATCGGGGGGCCGAAACACCATATATTTT.